Below, 18 T cell receptor beta chains from the same sample are listed, as sequenced in a study of cytomegalovirus exposure and HLA in healthy donors. Researchers ran the PCR with 60 Vbeta and 13 Jbeta primers. Here immunoSEQ multiplex PCR was the method, and the copy in TCRdb shows in-frame clones only, minus some. This repertoire shows about 120,000 clones, under 90% found once; its top ten account for roughly 2.2%. Sequencing input: PBMCs. The receptors here all came from a middle-aged woman in good health and CMV-seronegative.

The chain recombines TRBV18 with TRBJ2-4, with no clear D. This CDR3 has 13 amino acids. V was clipped by 2 bases and J by 6 bases, with 8 bases between them. Per the germline V gene, CDR1 is KGHSH and CDR2 is LQKENI. CDR3 in amino acids: CASSPGQGNIQYF. The CDR3 DNA reads TGTGCCAGCTCACCAGGGCAAGGAAACATTCAGTACTTC.

The genes are TRBV5-1 and TRBJ2-1; maybe TRBD1 (6 bases). V was cut by 4 bases and J by 10 bases, with 18 bases left in between. From germline, CDR1 is SGHRS and CDR2 YFSETQ. This CDR3 is 14 amino acids long. The CDR3 DNA is TGCGCCAGCAGCCCACCAGACAGGCCAGCGGAGCAGTTCTTC. It yields the protein CASSPPDRPAEQFF.

V usage is TRBV5-4 and J usage is TRBJ1-1, with no clear D. Trimming removed 0 bases from V and 2 bases from J, with 8 bases in between. Germline V gene sequence: CDR1 SGHNT, CDR2 YYREEE (reference sequence). CDR3 size: 14 residues. This CDR3 is CASSLAGSNTEAFF. DNA of the CDR3: TGTGCCAGCAGCTTGGCGGGGAGCAACACTGAAGCTTTCTTT.

This clone was seen a handful of times. The junction shows a germline mismatch at one end, possibly a read error. The chain has TRBV4-1 and TRBJ1-2; tentatively, D is TRBD1 (6 bases). CDR1 and CDR2 from the germline V gene are MGHRA and YSYEKL. This CDR3 spans 15 amino acids. In DNA form, the CDR3 reads TGCGCCAGCAGTCAAGGGGGGGTAGCTAACTATGGCTACACCTTC. Protein product: CASSQGGVANYGYTF.

This clone was observed a single time. The chain employs TRBV19 and TRBJ2-1, with a weak D call TRBD2 (5 bases). Germline values: CDR1 LNHDA, CDR2 SQIVND (reference sequence). The CDR3 loop spans 13 amino acids. Trimming removed 7 bases from V and 2 bases from J, with 9 bases in between. CDR3 in DNA: TGTGCCAGTAATGGCGGGCCCTACAATGAGCAGTTCTTC. This encodes CASNGGPYNEQFF.

The chain joins TRBV5-1 to TRBJ2-7; 13 bases fit TRBD2. From germline, CDR1 is SGHRS and CDR2 YFSETQ. CDR3 length: 15 amino acids. Trimming removed 4 bases from V and 3 bases from J; junction bases left unmatched: 4. The CDR3 reads CASSPRTSGSYEQYF. CDR3 bases: TGCGCCAGCAGCCCTCGGACTAGCGGGAGCTACGAGCAGTACTTC.

CDR3 in amino acids: CAISDPRGGEKLFF. CDR3 coding DNA: TGTGCCATCAGTGACCCGAGGGGGGGTGAAAAACTGTTTTTT. V usage is TRBV10-3 and J usage is TRBJ1-4; possible D gene TRBD1, 6 bases. The V end lost 3 bases, the J end lost 7 bases, and 12 bases lay between the germline ends. This CDR3 contains 14 residues. CDR1 ENHRY and CDR2 SYGVKD come from the germline V gene.

The chain recombines TRBV18 with TRBJ2-3; 8 bases line up with TRBD2. V lost 3 bases to trimming and J lost 1 base; unmatched junction nucleotides: 0. The CDR3 has 14 amino acids. CDR1 is KGHSH and CDR2 is LQKENI in the germline V gene. Here the CDR3 DNA reads TGTGCCAGCTCACCGACTAGCGGCACAGATACGCAGTATTTT. Translating gives CASSPTSGTDTQYF.

The chain carries TRBV7-2 and TRBJ2-3; D is uncertain. The V gene's germline CDR1 is SGHTA and CDR2 FQGNSA. The CDR3 sequence is 13 residues long. V was trimmed by 4 bases and J by 4 bases, leaving 9 bases between them. As DNA, the CDR3 is TGTGCCAGCAGCTCCCCTGTAGCAGATACGCAGTATTTT. Encoded protein: CASSSPVADTQYF.

V is TRBV19 and J is TRBJ1-5, with a weak D call TRBD1 (6 bases). Germline V gives CDR1 LNHDA, CDR2 SQIVND (reference sequence). The V end was cut by 4 bases, the J end by 0 bases, with 16 bases between. CDR3 size: 17 residues. The CDR3 DNA sequence: TGTGCCAGTAGTACCAAATACAGGGCTAATAGCAATCAGCCCCAGCATTTT. Translated: CASSTKYRANSNQPQHF.

This chain uses TRBV5-6 with TRBJ2-5; 10 nucleotides agree with TRBD1. J gave up 6 bases and V 4 bases, and 6 bases lay outside the gene matches. This CDR3 is built from 14 residues. In germline, CDR1 is SGHDT, CDR2 YYEEEE. The CDR3 reads CASSATGGAKTQYF. As DNA, the CDR3 is TGTGCCAGCAGCGCGACAGGGGGCGCAAAGACCCAGTACTTC.

The CDR3 nucleotides read TGTGCCAGCAGCTTAGGGAGCGGGGGACCCTACGAGCAGTACTTC. Translated: CASSLGSGGPYEQYF. The V gene is TRBV7-9, the J gene TRBJ2-7, with TRBD2 matching over 8 bases. V lost 1 base to trimming and J lost 2 bases; unmatched junction nucleotides: 4. Germline CDR1 reads SEHNR; CDR2 reads FQNEAQ (reference sequence). The CDR3 sequence is 15 residues long.

The chain couples TRBV30 to TRBJ2-7; 11 bases are a match to TRBD1. Trimming took 3 bases from V and 4 from J; bases not matched to a gene: 5. This CDR3 has 14 residues. Germline assignment: CDR1 GTSNPN and CDR2 SVGIG (reference sequence). CDR3 nucleotides: TGTGCCTGGAGCGCCGGGACAGGGGGGTACGAGCAGTACTTC. Encoded protein: CAWSAGTGGYEQYF.

This chain joins TRBV29-1 and TRBJ2-7; TRBD1 agrees at 8 bases. J lost 4 bases, V lost 6 bases, and 23 bases had no gene match. CDR3 size: 18 residues. Germline V gene sequence: CDR1 SQVTM, CDR2 ANQGSEA. In DNA form, the CDR3 reads TGCAGCGTCCCACCACTTAACGACGGGGACAGGAGCATATACGAGCAGTACTTC. Encoded protein: CSVPPLNDGDRSIYEQYF.

The chain employs TRBV7-2 and TRBJ1-4; 11 nucleotides match TRBD1. Germline loops: CDR1 SGHTA, CDR2 FQGNSA. The CDR3 extends over 15 amino acids. Losses at the gene ends were 3 bases for V and 8 bases for J; bases not matched to a gene: 5. CDR3 sequence: CASSFPGQGDEKLFF. In DNA form, the CDR3 reads TGTGCCAGCAGCTTCCCGGGACAGGGGGACGAAAAACTGTTTTTT.

This clone turned up a few times. V is TRBV5-1 and J is TRBJ1-1, with TRBD1 identical over 7 bases. The germline gives CDR1 SGHRS, CDR2 YFSETQ. V lost 3 bases to trimming and J lost 1 base; unmatched junction nucleotides: 9. This CDR3 has 16 residues. The CDR3 DNA is TGCGCCAGCAGCTCCCGGGACAGCAATGCGAACACTGAAGCTTTCTTT. Translation: CASSSRDSNANTEAFF. Complete variable domain (other parts from reference TRBV5-1 and TRBJ1-1): KAGVTQTPRYLIKTRGQQVTLSCSPISGHRSVSWYQQTPGQGLQFLFEYFSETQRNKGNFPGRFSGRQFSNSRSEMNVSTLELGDSALYLCASSSRDSNANTEAFFGQGTRLTVV.

The chain carries TRBV11-1 and TRBJ2-7; TRBD2 might be the D (6 bases). The CDR3 spans 12 residues. Germline V gene sequence: CDR1 SGHAT, CDR2 FQDESV (reference sequence). V lost 1 base, J lost 6 bases, and 7 bases lay in between. CDR3 residues: CASSLGGVEQYF. The CDR3 region has the DNA TGTGCCAGCAGCTTAGGGGGGGTCGAGCAGTACTTC.

The chain carries TRBV5-1 and TRBJ2-1, with D perhaps matching TRBD1 (6 bases). This CDR3 spans 15 amino acids. Germline V gene sequence: CDR1 SGHRS, CDR2 YFSETQ. The ends were cut back, 1 base at V and 0 bases at J, with 8 bases in the middle. For the CDR3, the DNA is TGCGCCAGCAGCTTGCAGGGGAGCTCCTACAATGAGCAGTTCTTC. Amino acid sequence: CASSLQGSSYNEQFF.